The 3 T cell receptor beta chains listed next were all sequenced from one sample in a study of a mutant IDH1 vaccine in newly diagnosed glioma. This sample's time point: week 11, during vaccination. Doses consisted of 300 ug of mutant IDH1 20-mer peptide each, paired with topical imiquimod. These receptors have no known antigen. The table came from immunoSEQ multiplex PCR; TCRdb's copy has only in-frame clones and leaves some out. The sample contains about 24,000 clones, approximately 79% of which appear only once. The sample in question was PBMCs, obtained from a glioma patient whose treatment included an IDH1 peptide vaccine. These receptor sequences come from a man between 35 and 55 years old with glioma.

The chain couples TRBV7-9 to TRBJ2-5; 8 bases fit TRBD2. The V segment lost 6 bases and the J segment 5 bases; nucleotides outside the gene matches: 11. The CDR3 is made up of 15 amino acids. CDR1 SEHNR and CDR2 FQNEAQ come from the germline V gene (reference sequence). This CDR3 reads CASRTTGLGGETQYF. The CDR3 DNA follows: TGTGCCAGCAGAACGACGGGACTAGGGGGGGAGACCCAGTACTTC.

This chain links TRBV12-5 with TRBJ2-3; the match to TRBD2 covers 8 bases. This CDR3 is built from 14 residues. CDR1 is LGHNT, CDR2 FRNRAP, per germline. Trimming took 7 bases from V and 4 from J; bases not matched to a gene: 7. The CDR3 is CASVREGRADTQYF. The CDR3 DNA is TGTGCTAGTGTCCGGGAGGGCCGCGCAGATACGCAGTATTTT.

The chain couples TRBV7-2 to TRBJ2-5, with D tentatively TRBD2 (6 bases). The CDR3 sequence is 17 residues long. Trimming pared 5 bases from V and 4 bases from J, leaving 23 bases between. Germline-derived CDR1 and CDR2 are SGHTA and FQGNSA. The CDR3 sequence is CASSPRSSDLPRETQYF. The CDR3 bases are TGTGCCAGCAGCCCTCGATCTAGCGACCTTCCGAGAGAGACCCAGTACTTC.